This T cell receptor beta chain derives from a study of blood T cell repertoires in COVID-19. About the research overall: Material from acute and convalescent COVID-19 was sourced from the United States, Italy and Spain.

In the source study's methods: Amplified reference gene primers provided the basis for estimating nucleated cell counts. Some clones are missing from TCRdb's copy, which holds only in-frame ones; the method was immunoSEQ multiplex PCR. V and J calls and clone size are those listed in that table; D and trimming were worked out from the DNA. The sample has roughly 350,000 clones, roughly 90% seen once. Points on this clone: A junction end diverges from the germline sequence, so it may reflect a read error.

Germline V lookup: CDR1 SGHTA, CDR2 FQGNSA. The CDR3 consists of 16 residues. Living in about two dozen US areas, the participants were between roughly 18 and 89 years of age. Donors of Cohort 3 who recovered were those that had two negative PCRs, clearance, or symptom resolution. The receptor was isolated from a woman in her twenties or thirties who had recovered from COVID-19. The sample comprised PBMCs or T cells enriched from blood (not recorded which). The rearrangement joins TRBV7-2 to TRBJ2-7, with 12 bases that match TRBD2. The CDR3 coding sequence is TGTGCCAGCAGCTCCCAACCGGGACTAGCGGGCCCGGGGGGAGACTTC. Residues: CASSSQPGLAGPGGDF.